Listed below are T cell receptor beta chains from one sample, sequenced in a study of T cell changes during pregnancy in multiple sclerosis. Sequencing used immunoSEQ multiplex PCR; TCRdb keeps in-frame clones, though not all of them. The data contain 50,000 or so clones, approximately 94% of them seen just once; the ten biggest clones take up about 0.56%. This specimen consisted of CD4+ T cells from peripheral blood mononuclear cells, obtained in the second trimester of pregnancy. The receptors come from a female donor with multiple sclerosis, enrolled in a pregnancy study. Both conserved end residues are part of each CDR3. D genes are given only for firm matches. Where a row states a size, it is once, few, many or the class of an expanded clone; other rows omit it.

d_gene | j_gene | v_gene | abundance | CDR3nt | CDR3aa
TRBD1 | TRBJ2-5 | TRBV2 | few | TGTGCCAGCGGGGACAGGGAGGCGGCCCAGTACTTC | CASGDREAAQYF
NA | TRBJ1-4 | TRBV6-6 | NA | TGTGCCAGCATCATGGACAGCTCAACTAATGAAAAACTGTTTTTT | CASIMDSSTNEKLFF
TRBD1 | TRBJ2-2 | TRBV7-9 | NA | TGTGCCAGCAGCTGGGGACAGTACACCGGGGAGCTGTTTTTT | CASSWGQYTGELFF
TRBD1 | TRBJ1-4 | TRBV7-9 | NA | TGTGCCAGCAGGCTCGGGACAGGCAGTGAAAAACTGTTTTTT | CASRLGTGSEKLFF
NA | TRBJ1-5 | TRBV7-9 | NA | TGTGCCAGCAGCTCGGACAAAAGCAATCAGCCCCAGCATTTT | CASSSDKSNQPQHF
TRBD1 | TRBJ2-7 | TRBV10-3 | NA | TGTGCCATCAGTGAACGACAGGGGACGGGCTACGAGCAGTACTTC | CAISERQGTGYEQYF
NA | TRBJ1-5 | TRBV27 | NA | TGTGCCAGCAGTTTACGGGCAGGGTTGGGTGGTCAGCCCCAGCATTTT | CASSLRAGLGGQPQHF
NA | TRBJ1-1 | TRBV19 | NA | TGTGCCAGTAGTATAAGCGACAGAGAAGCTTTCTTT | CASSISDREAFF
TRBD2 | TRBJ2-3 | TRBV7-2 | once | TGTGCCAGCAGCCCCGGACTAGCGGCAGATACGCAGTATTTT | CASSPGLAADTQYF
TRBD1 | TRBJ1-3 | TRBV6-6 | NA | TGTGCCAGCAGCCCCGACAGGGCTGCCTCTGGAAACACCATATATTTT | CASSPDRAASGNTIYF
TRBD2 | TRBJ2-5 | TRBV7-2 | NA | TGTGCCAGCAGCTCTAGCGGGGGGTACCAAGAGACCCAGTACTTC | CASSSSGGYQETQYF
TRBD2 | TRBJ2-5 | TRBV5-4 | NA | TGTGCCAGCAGCTTGGGGCTAGCGGGGGGAGGAGAGACCCAGTACTTC | CASSLGLAGGGETQYF
TRBD1 | TRBJ2-7 | TRBV4-2 | NA | TGTGCCAGCAGCGGACAGGGGGCAGGGTCCTACGAGCAGTACTTC | CASSGQGAGSYEQYF
NA | TRBJ2-2 | TRBV5-1 | NA | TGCGCCAGCAGCTTGTCGGTCAGGGGGAACACCGGGGAGCTGTTTTTT | CASSLSVRGNTGELFF
NA | TRBJ1-3 | TRBV6-1 | NA | TGTGCCAGCAGTCAGGGATTCCCTGGAAACACCATATATTTT | CASSQGFPGNTIYF
NA | TRBJ2-3 | TRBV18 | NA | TGTGCCAGCTCACCACTAGCCACAGATACGCAGTATTTT | CASSPLATDTQYF
TRBD2 | TRBJ2-5 | TRBV5-4 | NA | TGTGCCAGCAGCCCCACCCACCGGGGGGGCCAGGGGGAGACCCAGTACTTC | CASSPTHRGGQGETQYF
NA | TRBJ2-6 | TRBV6-5 | NA | TGTGCCAGCACAGGGATGTACGGGGCCAACGTCCTGACTTTC | CASTGMYGANVLTF
TRBD1 | TRBJ1-5 | TRBV7-2 | NA | TGTGCCAGCAGCAATGGGGACAGACTCTACAATCAGCCCCAGCATTTT | CASSNGDRLYNQPQHF
NA | TRBJ2-7 | TRBV19 | NA | TGTGCCAGTAGTATCACAGGAGACGAGCAGTACTTC | CASSITGDEQYF
NA | TRBJ2-7 | TRBV4-3 | once | TGCGCCAGCAGCCAAGCCCAGGGGATTTACGAGCAGTACTTC | CASSQAQGIYEQYF
TRBD1 | TRBJ2-4 | TRBV19 | NA | TGTGCCAGTAGTAAAGCGGGACAGGGGAACATTCAGTACTTC | CASSKAGQGNIQYF